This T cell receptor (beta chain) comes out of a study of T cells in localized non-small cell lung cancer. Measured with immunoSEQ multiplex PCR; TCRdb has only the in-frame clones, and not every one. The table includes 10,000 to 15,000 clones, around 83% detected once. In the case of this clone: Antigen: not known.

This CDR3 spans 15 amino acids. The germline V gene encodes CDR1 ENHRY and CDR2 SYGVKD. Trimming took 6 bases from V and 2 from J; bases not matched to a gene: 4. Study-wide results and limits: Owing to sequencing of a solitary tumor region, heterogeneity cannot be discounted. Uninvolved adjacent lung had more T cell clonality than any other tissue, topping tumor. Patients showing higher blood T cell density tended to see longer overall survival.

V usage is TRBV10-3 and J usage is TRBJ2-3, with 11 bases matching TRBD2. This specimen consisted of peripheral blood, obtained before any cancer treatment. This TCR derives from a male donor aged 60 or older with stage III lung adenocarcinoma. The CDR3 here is CAISLLAGDTDTQYF. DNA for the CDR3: TGTGCCATCAGCCTACTAGCGGGAGACACAGATACGCAGTATTTT.